The entry below gives a single T cell receptor beta chain sequence along with its context. Its antigen remains unidentified. Germline CDR1 MNHEY, CDR2 SMNVEV (reference sequence). This CDR3 is 13 amino acids long. Trimming pared 4 bases from V and 3 bases from J, leaving 10 bases between. This sample stems from a study of graft-versus-host responses after intestinal transplantation. Findings and caveats of the study: GvH clones turned up in recipient marrow; some had shown up first in ileum or blood.

This table comes from immunoSEQ multiplex PCR, and its TCRdb copy is limited to in-frame clones, with some not included. The sample includes 35,000 to 45,000 clones, more than 80% of them seen just once. The chain carries TRBV27 and TRBJ2-7; perhaps TRBD1 as D (6 bases). This TCR came from a human patient who received an intestinal transplant, so some T cells may come from the graft donor. The sequencing used PBMCs, collected 700 to 750 days after intestinal transplantation. CDR3 amino acids: CASSWQGGYEQYF. The CDR3 DNA reads as TGTGCCAGCAGTTGGCAAGGGGGCTACGAGCAGTACTTC.